This T cell receptor (beta chain) was documented in a study of regulatory T cells in long-lasting Graves disease. CDR1 and CDR2 (germline): MDHEN, SYDVKM. Trimming cost V 6 bases and J 4 bases, with 18 bases left between them. The CDR3 covers 15 residues. Notes on the study in general: Exclusively peripheral blood, rather than thyroid tissue, was studied. Persistent disease preferred TRBV28, TRBJ1-2 and TRBJ2-5.

A remark on this clonotype: Its specificity is unknown.

Time point meaning: persistent/refractory GD, antithyroid drugs over 5 years with positive TRAb. The TCR library was made from RNA extracted from PBMCs. As collected, the peripheral blood samples measured nine milliliters each and went into EDTA tubes. Both iRepertoire HTBI primers and Arm-PCR of CDR3 regions were used to build the TCR beta libraries. TCRdb passed the multiplex PCR reads through MiXCR, listing each CDR3 protein once. The data contain 700,000 or so distinct CDR3 sequences, 30% of them singletons. The receptor was isolated from a female donor with Graves disease. The material was peripheral blood mononuclear cells (PBMCs), obtained when the disease was refractory, from a patient treated with antithyroid drugs. The chain is built from TRBV28 and TRBJ1-2; D perhaps matches TRBD1 (6 bases). Here the CDR3 reads CASSSPGGLVYGYTF. CDR3 bases: TGTGCCAGCAGCTCCCCCGGGGGGCTAGTCTATGGCTACACCTTC.